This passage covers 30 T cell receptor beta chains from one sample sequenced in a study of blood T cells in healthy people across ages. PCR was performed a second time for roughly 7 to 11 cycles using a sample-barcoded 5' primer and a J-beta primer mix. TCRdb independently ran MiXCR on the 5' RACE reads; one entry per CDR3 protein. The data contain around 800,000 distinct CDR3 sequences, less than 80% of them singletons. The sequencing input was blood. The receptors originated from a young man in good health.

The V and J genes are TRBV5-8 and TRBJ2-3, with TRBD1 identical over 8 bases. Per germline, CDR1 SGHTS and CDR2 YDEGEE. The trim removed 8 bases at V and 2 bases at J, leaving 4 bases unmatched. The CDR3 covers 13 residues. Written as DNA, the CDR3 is TGTGCCAGTACAGGGGGGATCACAGATACGCAGTATTTT. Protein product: CASTGGITDTQYF.

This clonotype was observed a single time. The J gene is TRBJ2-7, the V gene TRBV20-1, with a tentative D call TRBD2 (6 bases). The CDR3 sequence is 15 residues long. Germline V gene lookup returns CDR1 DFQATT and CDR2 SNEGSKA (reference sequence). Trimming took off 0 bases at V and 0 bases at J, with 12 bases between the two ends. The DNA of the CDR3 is TGCAGTGCTAGAGATCTTGGAGGGTCCTCCTACGAGCAGTACTTC. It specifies CSARDLGGSSYEQYF.

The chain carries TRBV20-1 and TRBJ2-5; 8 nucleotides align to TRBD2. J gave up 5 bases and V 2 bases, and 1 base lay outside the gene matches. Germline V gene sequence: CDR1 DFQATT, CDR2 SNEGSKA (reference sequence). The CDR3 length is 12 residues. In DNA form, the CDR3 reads TGCAGTGCTAGACTAGCGGGCGAGACCCAGTACTTC. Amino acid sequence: CSARLAGETQYF.

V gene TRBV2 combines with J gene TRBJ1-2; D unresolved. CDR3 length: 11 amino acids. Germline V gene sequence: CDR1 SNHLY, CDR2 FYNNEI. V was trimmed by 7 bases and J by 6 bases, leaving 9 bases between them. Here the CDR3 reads CASMPGHGYTF. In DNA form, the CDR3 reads TGTGCCAGCATGCCGGGCCATGGCTACACCTTC.

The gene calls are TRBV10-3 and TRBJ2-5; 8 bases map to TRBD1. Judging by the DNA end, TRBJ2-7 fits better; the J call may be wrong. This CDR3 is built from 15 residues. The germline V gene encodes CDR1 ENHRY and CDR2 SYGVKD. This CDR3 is CAISNRGRGPSEQYF. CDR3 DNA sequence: TGTGCCATCAGTAACCGGGGCAGGGGGCCTAGCGAGCAGTACTTC.

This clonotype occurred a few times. The CDR3: CASSLPLGGKETQYF. CDR3 nucleotide sequence: TGTGCCAGCAGCCTCCCTTTAGGAGGAAAGGAGACCCAGTACTTC. The chain has TRBV7-2 and TRBJ2-5; D might be TRBD2 (5 bases). Per germline, CDR1 SGHTA and CDR2 FQGNSA. The CDR3 spans 15 residues. Trimming stripped 5 bases from V and 5 bases from J, with 18 bases between.

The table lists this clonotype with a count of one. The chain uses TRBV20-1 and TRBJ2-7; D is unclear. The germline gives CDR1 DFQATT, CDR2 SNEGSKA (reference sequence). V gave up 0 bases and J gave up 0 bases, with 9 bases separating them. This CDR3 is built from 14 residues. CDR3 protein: CSARDWKVSYEQYF. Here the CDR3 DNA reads TGCAGTGCTAGAGATTGGAAGGTCTCCTACGAGCAGTACTTC.

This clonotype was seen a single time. CDR3 DNA sequence: TGTGCCAGCAGGCCGTCCCCATCTCTGTACTATGGCTACACCTTC. Translated, it gives CASRPSPSLYYGYTF. The V and J genes are TRBV14 and TRBJ1-2; unclear D gene. CDR3 size: 15 residues. Looked up from germline, CDR1 is SGHDN and CDR2 is FVKESK. Trimming cost V 6 bases and J 3 bases, with 17 bases left between them.

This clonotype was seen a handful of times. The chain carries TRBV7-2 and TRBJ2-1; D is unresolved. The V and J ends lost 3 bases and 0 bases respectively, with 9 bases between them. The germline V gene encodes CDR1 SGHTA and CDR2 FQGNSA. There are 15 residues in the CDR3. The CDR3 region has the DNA TGTGCCAGCAGCTTGTGGATCAGCTCCTACAATGAGCAGTTCTTC. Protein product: CASSLWISSYNEQFF.

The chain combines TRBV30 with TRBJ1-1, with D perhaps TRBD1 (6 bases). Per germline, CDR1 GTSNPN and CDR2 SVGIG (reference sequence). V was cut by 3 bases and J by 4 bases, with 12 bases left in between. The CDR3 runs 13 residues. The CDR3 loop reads CAWRPGEATEAFF. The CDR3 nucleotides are TGTGCCTGGAGGCCAGGGGAGGCCACTGAAGCTTTCTTT.

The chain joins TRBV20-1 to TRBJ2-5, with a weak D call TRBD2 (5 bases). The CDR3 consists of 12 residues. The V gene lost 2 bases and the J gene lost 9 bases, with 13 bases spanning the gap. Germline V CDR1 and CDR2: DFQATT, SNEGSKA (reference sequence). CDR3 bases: TGCAGTGCTAGATCCAATGGGGAGCCCCAGTACTTC. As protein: CSARSNGEPQYF.

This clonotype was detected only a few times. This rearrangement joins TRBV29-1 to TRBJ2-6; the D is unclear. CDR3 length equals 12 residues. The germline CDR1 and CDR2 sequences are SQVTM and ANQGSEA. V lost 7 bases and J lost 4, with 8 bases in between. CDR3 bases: TGCAGCGCTCCGACAGGGGCCAACGTCCTGACTTTC. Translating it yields CSAPTGANVLTF.

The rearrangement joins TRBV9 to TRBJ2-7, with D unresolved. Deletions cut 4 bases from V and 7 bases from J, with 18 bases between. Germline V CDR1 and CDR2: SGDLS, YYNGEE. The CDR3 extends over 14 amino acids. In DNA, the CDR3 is TGTGCCAGCAGCTCCACCGCCGGGTCAAGGGAGCAGTACTTC. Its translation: CASSSTAGSREQYF.

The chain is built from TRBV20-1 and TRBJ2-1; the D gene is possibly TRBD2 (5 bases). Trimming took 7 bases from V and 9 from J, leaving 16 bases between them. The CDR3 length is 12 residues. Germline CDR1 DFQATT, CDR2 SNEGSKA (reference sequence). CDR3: CSGGGSASEQFF. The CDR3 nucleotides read TGCAGTGGCGGTGGGAGCGCCAGTGAGCAGTTCTTC.

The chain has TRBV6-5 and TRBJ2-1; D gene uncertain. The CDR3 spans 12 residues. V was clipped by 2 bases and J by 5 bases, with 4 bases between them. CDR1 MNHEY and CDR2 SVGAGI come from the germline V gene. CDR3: CASSYPHNEQFF. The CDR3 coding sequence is TGTGCCAGCAGTTACCCTCACAATGAGCAGTTCTTC.

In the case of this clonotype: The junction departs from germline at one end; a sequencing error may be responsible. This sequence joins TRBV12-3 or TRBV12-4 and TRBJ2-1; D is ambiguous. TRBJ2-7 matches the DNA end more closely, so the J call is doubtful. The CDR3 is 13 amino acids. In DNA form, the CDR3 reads TGTGCCCGCAGTGTCCTCGGGTACTACGAGCAGTACTTC. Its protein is CARSVLGYYEQYF.

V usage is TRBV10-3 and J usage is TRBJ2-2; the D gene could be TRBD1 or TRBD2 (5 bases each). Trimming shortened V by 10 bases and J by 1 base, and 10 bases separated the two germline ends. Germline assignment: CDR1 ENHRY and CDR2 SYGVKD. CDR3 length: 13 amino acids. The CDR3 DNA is TGTGCCACCGGGACGGAGAACACCGGGGAGCTGTTTTTT. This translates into CATGTENTGELFF.

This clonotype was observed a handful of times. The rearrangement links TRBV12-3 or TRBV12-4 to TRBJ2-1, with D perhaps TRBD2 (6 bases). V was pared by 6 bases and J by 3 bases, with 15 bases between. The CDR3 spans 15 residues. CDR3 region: CASSPGLQDYNEQFF. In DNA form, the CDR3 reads TGTGCCAGCAGCCCGGGACTTCAAGACTACAATGAGCAGTTCTTC.

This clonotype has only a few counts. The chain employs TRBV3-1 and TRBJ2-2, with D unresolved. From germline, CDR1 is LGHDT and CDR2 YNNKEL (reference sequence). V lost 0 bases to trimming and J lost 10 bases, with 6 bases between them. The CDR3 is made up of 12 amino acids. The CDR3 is CASSQEGLELFF. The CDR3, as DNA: TGTGCCAGCAGCCAAGAGGGCTTGGAGCTGTTTTTT.

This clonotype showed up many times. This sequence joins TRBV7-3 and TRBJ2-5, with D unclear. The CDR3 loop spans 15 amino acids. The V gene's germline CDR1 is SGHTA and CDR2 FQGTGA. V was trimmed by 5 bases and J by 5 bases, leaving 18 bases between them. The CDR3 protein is CASSLTLGPRETQYF. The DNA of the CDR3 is TGTGCCAGCAGCCTCACCCTTGGGCCTCGGGAGACCCAGTACTTC.

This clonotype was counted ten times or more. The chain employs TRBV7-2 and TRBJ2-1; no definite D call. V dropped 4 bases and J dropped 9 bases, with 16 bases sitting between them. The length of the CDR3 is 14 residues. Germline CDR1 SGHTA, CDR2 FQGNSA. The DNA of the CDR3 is TGTGCCAGCAGCTGGGTCCACTCACGCGGTGAGCAGTTCTTC. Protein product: CASSWVHSRGEQFF.

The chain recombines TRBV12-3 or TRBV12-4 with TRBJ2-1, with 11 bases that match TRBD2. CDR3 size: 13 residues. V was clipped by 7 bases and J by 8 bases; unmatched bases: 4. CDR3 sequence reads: CASTRGLADEQFF. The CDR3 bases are TGTGCCAGCACCCGGGGACTAGCGGATGAGCAGTTCTTC.

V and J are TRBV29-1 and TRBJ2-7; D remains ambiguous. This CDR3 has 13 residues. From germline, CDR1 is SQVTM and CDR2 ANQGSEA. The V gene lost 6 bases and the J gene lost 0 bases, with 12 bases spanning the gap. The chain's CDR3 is CSVVTPSSYEQYF. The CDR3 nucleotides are TGCAGCGTCGTGACACCCAGCTCCTACGAGCAGTACTTC.

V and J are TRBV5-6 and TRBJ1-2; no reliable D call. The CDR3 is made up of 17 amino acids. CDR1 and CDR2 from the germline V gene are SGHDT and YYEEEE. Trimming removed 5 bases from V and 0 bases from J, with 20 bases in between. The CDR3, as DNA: TGTGCCAGCAGTTCTATAAGAAGGGATTCCTCTAACTATGGCTACACCTTC. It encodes CASSSIRRDSSNYGYTF.

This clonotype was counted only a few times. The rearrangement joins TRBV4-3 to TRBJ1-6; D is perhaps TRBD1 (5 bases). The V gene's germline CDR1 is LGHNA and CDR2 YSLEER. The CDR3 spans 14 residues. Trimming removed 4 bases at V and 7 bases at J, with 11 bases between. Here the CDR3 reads CASSPSWGNSPLHF. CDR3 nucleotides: TGCGCCAGCAGCCCAAGTTGGGGGAATTCACCCCTCCACTTT.

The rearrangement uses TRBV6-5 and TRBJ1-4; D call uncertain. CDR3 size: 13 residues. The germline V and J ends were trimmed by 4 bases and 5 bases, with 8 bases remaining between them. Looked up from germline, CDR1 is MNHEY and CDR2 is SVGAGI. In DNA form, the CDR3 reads TGTGCCAGCAGTTTGTTTGAAAATGAAAAACTGTTTTTT. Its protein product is CASSLFENEKLFF.

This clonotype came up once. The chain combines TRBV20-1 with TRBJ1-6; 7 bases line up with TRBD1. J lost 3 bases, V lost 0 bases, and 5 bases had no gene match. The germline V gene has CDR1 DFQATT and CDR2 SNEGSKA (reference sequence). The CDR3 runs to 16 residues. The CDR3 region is CSARDPRQGYNSPLHF. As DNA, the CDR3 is TGCAGTGCTAGAGACCCTCGACAGGGCTATAATTCACCCCTCCACTTT.

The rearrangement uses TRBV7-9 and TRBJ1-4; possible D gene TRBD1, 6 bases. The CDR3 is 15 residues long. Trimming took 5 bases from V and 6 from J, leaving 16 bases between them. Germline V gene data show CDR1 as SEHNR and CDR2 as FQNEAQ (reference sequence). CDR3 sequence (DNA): TGTGCCAGCAGCCCGACCGGGGGCGGGGATGAAAAACTGTTTTTT. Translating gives CASSPTGGGDEKLFF.

The chain's CDR3 is CASSAGGQGYEQYF. In nucleotides, the CDR3 is TGTGCCAGCAGCGCCGGGGGGCAGGGGTACGAGCAGTACTTC. The genes are TRBV9 and TRBJ2-7; D may be TRBD2 (7 bases). The germline gives CDR1 SGDLS, CDR2 YYNGEE. The CDR3 runs to 14 residues. V shed 3 bases and J shed 4 bases, with 14 bases lying between them.

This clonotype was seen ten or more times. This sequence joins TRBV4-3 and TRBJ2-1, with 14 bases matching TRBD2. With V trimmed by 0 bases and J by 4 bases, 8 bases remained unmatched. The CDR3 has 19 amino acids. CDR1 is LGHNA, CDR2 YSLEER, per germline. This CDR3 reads CASSQEPVTSGGGYNEQFF. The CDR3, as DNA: TGCGCCAGCAGCCAAGAACCCGTGACTAGCGGGGGGGGATACAATGAGCAGTTCTTC.